These T cell receptor beta chains were read from a single sample in a study of post-analysis software for immune sequencing data. A single record per CDR3 protein comes from TCRdb applying MiXCR to the PCR reads. In the table there are approximately 770,000 distinct CDR3 sequences, roughly 50% of which are singletons. The sample comprised blood. The receptors come from a girl aged 10-17 years with multiple sclerosis. Both conserved end residues are part of each CDR3. D genes are given only for firm matches. Size values are once, few and many counts, or a class for expanded clones, and some rows have none.

D | size | J | V | DNA | CDR3
NA | NA | TRBJ2-7 | TRBV12-3/TRBV12-4 | TGTGCCAGCAGTTTAGCCCACGGCGAGCAGTACTTC | CASSLAHGEQYF
NA | NA | TRBJ2-3 | TRBV15 | TGTGCCACCGGTTTATGGGAAACAGATACGCAGTATTTT | CATGLWETDTQYF
NA | NA | TRBJ2-7 | TRBV10-3 | TGTGCCATCAGTGAGATCCGACTAGCCTACGAGCAGTACTTC | CAISEIRLAYEQYF
NA | few | TRBJ2-7 | TRBV4-1 | TGCGCCAGCAGCCCGTATTCTAGCGTCAGCTCCTACGAGCAGTACTTC | CASSPYSSVSSYEQYF
NA | NA | TRBJ1-4 | TRBV28 | TGTGCCAGCAGGTCGGGGTTAGCGGATGAAAAACTGTTTTTT | CASRSGLADEKLFF
NA | NA | TRBJ2-5 | TRBV7-8 | TGTGCCAGCAGCCTTTACGACAGGCTACAAGAGACCCAGTACTTC | CASSLYDRLQETQYF
TRBD2 | few | TRBJ2-1 | TRBV29-1 | TGCAGCGTTGGGACTAGCGCGACCAATGAGCAGTTCTTC | CSVGTSATNEQFF
NA | few | TRBJ2-7 | TRBV27 | TGTGCCAGCAGTTTAGGGGCTGCAGGGGTCTACGAGCAGTACTTC | CASSLGAAGVYEQYF
TRBD2 | NA | TRBJ2-1 | TRBV15 | TGTGCCACCAGCAGAGGAAGGGAGGGCCCCTACAATGAGCAGTTCTTC | CATSRGREGPYNEQFF
NA | NA | TRBJ2-1 | TRBV12-3/TRBV12-4 | TGTGCCAGCAGTTTATGGCGGAAGTGGAATGAGCAGTTCTTC | CASSLWRKWNEQFF
NA | NA | TRBJ2-1 | TRBV20-1 | TGCAGTGCTTTAGCGGTCCCATCCTACAATGAGCAGTTCTTC | CSALAVPSYNEQFF
NA | NA | TRBJ1-2 | TRBV28 | TGTGCCAGCAGTTTAGATTTTTGGGCAGGGAGAGATACTAACTATGGCTACACCTTC | CASSLDFWAGRDTNYGYTF
NA | once | TRBJ2-6 | TRBV11-2 | TGTGCCAGCAGCACCTACAAGTCCTCTGGGGCCAACGTCCTGACTTTC | CASSTYKSSGANVLTF
NA | NA | TRBJ1-2 | TRBV7-2 | TGTGCCAGCAGCTTTCTGATAAACTATGGCTACACCTTC | CASSFLINYGYTF
NA | few | TRBJ1-2 | TRBV11-1 | TGTGCCAGCAGCGGGGGTGAGAATGGCTACACCTTC | CASSGGENGYTF
NA | NA | TRBJ2-7 | TRBV5-8 | TGTGCCAGCAGCCCCTCAGAGCCCTACGAGCAGTACTTC | CASSPSEPYEQYF
NA | few | TRBJ2-3 | TRBV12-3/TRBV12-4 | TGTGCCAGCAGTTTCATGGTCACAGATACGCAGTATTTT | CASSFMVTDTQYF
NA | many | TRBJ2-1 | TRBV12-3/TRBV12-4 | TGTGCCAGCAGTTTCGGGGAATACAACAATGAGCAGTTCTTC | CASSFGEYNNEQFF
NA | NA | TRBJ2-5 | TRBV20-1 | TGCAGTGCTACCGGTCGGGTGAGGGAGACCCAGTACTTC | CSATGRVRETQYF
TRBD2 | NA | TRBJ2-1 | TRBV20-1 | TGCAGTGCTGGAGGACCGGGACTAGGAAATGAGCAGTTCTTC | CSAGGPGLGNEQFF
NA | NA | TRBJ2-1 | TRBV11-1 | TGTGCCAGCAGCTTTGAAAGGGGAGGCTATGAGCAGTTCTTC | CASSFERGGYEQFF
NA | NA | TRBJ2-5 | TRBV6-5 | TGTGCCAGCAGTTACTCATCGGTACTAGAGACCCAGTACTTC | CASSYSSVLETQYF
NA | NA | TRBJ2-6 | TRBV13 | TGTGCCAGCAGTTTAAGGGCACACCACTCTGGGGCCAACGTCCTGACTTTC | CASSLRAHHSGANVLTF
TRBD2 | NA | TRBJ2-1 | TRBV6-5 | TGTGCCAGCAGTATCGCGGGAGGGCCACAGTTCTTC | CASSIAGGPQFF
TRBD2 | few | TRBJ2-7 | TRBV5-1 | TGCGCCAGCAGCTTGGCGACCACCGAAGCGGGGCCCTACGAGCAGTACTTC | CASSLATTEAGPYEQYF
TRBD2 | NA | TRBJ2-7 | TRBV12-3/TRBV12-4 | TGTGCCAGCAGTTTGCCCAACCTCGGTGCTAGCGGGATGTTGCCCTACGAGCAGTACTTC | CASSLPNLGASGMLPYEQYF
TRBD2 | NA | TRBJ2-3 | TRBV29-1 | TGCAGCGTTGAGGGACTAGCGGGAGATGTGGATACGCAGTATTTT | CSVEGLAGDVDTQYF
TRBD2 | NA | TRBJ2-2 | TRBV29-1 | TGCAGCGTTGAACTGCGGGAGGGCCTTCCCGGGGAGCTGTTTTTT | CSVELREGLPGELFF
TRBD2 | NA | TRBJ2-7 | TRBV20-1 | TGCAGTGCAGTACCGGGACTAGCGGGACTCGACGAGCAGTACTTC | CSAVPGLAGLDEQYF
TRBD2 | NA | TRBJ2-7 | TRBV7-2 | TGTGCCAGCAGCTCCCTAGCGGGGGAATCCAATGAGCAGTACTTC | CASSSLAGESNEQYF
TRBD2 | NA | TRBJ2-5 | TRBV12-3/TRBV12-4 | TGTGCCAGCAGTTCTAGCGGGCAGAGGGGGCAAGAGACCCAGTACTTC | CASSSSGQRGQETQYF
NA | few | TRBJ2-7 | TRBV6-1 | TGTGCCAGCAAAGGCGACAGCTCCTACGAGCAGTACTTC | CASKGDSSYEQYF
NA | NA | TRBJ2-1 | TRBV29-1 | TGCAGCGTTGTACGAGGGGGGCGAATCAGTGAGCAGTTCTTC | CSVVRGGRISEQFF
TRBD1 | few | TRBJ2-7 | TRBV19 | TGTGCCAGTACACCACCGGGACAGAGAGGGTCCTACGAGCAGTACTTC | CASTPPGQRGSYEQYF
TRBD1 | NA | TRBJ2-7 | TRBV12-3/TRBV12-4 | TGTACCAGCAGCCCCGGGGACAGGACGTCCTACGAGCAGTACTTC | CTSSPGDRTSYEQYF
NA | NA | TRBJ2-2 | TRBV12-3/TRBV12-4 | TGTGCCAGCATGTTCCTCCAGACAGGGAACACCGGGGAGCTGTTTTTT | CASMFLQTGNTGELFF
TRBD1 | few | TRBJ2-5 | TRBV3-1 | TGTGCCAGCAGCCAACCCACAGGGGGTCTGGAGACCCAGTACTTC | CASSQPTGGLETQYF
NA | few | TRBJ2-5 | TRBV7-9 | TGTGCCAGCAGCTCGGAGGGCCTTACAGGGAAGGGTGAGACCCAGTACTTC | CASSSEGLTGKGETQYF
NA | NA | TRBJ2-1 | TRBV24-1 | TGTGCCACCAGTGGGCGTATGGACAGCAATGAGCAGTTCTTC | CATSGRMDSNEQFF
NA | few | TRBJ2-6 | TRBV5-5 | TGTGCCAGCAGCTTGGTCCGACCGAGCTCTGGGGCCAACGTCCTGACTTTC | CASSLVRPSSGANVLTF
TRBD2 | NA | TRBJ2-7 | TRBV20-1 | TGCAGTGCGGCCGGGACTAGAAGCACCGAGCAGTACTTC | CSAAGTRSTEQYF
NA | few | TRBJ2-5 | TRBV10-3 | TGTGCCATCAGTGGAGGAGGGGACCTCCAAGAGACCCAGTACTTC | CAISGGGDLQETQYF